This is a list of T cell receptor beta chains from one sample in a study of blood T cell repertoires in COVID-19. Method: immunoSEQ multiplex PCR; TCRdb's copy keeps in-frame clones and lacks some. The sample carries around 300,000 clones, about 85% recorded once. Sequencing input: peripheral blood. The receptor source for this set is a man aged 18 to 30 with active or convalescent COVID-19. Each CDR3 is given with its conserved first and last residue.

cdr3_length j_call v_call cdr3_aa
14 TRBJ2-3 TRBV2 CATSQRGPTDTQYF
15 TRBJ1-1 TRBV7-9 CASSPRYRMGTEAFF
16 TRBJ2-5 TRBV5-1 CASSPYRDQSLETQYF
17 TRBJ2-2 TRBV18 CASSPGSSGGTTGELFF
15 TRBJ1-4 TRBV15 CATSRDLRGHEKLFF
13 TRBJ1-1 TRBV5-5 CASSPGQYTEAFF
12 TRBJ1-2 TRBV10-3 CATLGQGYGYTF
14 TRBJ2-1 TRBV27 CASTQRGSLNEQFF
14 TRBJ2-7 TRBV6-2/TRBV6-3 CASSYLFNNYEQYF
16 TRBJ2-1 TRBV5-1 CASSLVGGRSYNEQFF
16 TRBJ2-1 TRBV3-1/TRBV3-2 CASSDFRGGGSNEQFF
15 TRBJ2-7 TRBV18 CASSPAGRSSYEQYF
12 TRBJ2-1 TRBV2 CASSAPGNEQFF
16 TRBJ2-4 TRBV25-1 CASSDPSDLTKNIQYF
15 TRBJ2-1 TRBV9 CASSVDGSLDNEQFF
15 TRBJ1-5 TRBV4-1 CASSQATGANQPQHF
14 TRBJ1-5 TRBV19 CASRTGHSNQPQHF
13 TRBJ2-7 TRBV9 CASSAAQGYEQYF
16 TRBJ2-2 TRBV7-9 CASSQRTGGVTGELFF
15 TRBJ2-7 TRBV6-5 CATRFGTGWSYEQYF
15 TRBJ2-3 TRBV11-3 CASSGSGAGTDTQYF
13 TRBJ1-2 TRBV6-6 CASSLGSNYGYTF
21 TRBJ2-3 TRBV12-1 CASSFAPRTSGSPPSTDTQYF
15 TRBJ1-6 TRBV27 CASSLVQNYNSPLHF
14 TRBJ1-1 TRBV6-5 CASSYSAGGTEAFF
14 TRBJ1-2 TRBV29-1 CSVEVDRGAVGYTF
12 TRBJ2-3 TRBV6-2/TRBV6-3 CASSLSTDTQYF
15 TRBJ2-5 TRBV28 CASSPPYGMQETQYF
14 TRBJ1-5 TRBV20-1 CSASESGGYQPQHF
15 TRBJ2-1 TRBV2 CASSVSAGGPNEQFF
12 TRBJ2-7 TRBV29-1 CSVEGASYEQYF
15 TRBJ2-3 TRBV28 CASTPLGRVTDTQYF
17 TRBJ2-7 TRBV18 CASSPGQRTLGIREQYF
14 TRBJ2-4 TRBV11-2 CASKGGTYVGIQYF
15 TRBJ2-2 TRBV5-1 CASSLTGGGTGELFF
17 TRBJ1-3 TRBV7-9 CASSLAWRQGSRNTIYF
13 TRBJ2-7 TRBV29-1 CSVETGGEYEQYF
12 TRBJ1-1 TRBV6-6 CASSTGGSTAFF
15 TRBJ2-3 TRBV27 CASTSYGGRTDTQYF
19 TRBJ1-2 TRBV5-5 CASSLSPGQKYSGKYGYTF
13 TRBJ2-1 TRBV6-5 CASNTGTYNEQFF
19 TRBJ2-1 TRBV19 CASSIDSPARRDSNNEQFF
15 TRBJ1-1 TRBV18 CASSGRQGLNTEAFF
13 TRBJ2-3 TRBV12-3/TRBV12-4 CASSFLPTDTQYF
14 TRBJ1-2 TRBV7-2 CASSLDTASYGYTF
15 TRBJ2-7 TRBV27 CASSLRGQISYEQYF
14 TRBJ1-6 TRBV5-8 CASSSGTKNSPLHF
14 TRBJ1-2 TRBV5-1 CASSLATGDYGYTF
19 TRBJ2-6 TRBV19 CASSIDVPGQGFGANVLTF